Listed below are T cell receptor beta chains from one sample, sequenced in a study of CD8+CD57+ T cells in acquired aplastic anemia. In TCRdb, the reads were re-called with MiXCR into one record per CDR3 protein. This sample has roughly 190,000 distinct CDR3 sequences, with 50% to 55% found just once. The sequenced sample was sorted CD4+, CD8+, or CD8+CD57+ T cells (not recorded which) from PBMCs. These receptors came from a human donor in good health, serving as a control. Each CDR3 is given with its conserved first and last residue. A D gene is named only where the DNA matches it firmly. Clone size, where shown, is once, few, many, or a class for clones that have expanded.

j_call | d_call | clone_size | v_call | cdr3_aa | cdr3_nt
TRBJ1-5 | TRBD1 | NA | TRBV19 | CASSISGGAGVTQHF | TGTGCCAGTAGTATATCAGGGGGGGCAGGAGTGACCCAGCATTTT
TRBJ2-3 | TRBD1 | NA | TRBV10-3 | CAIRTGTGGKTDTQYF | TGTGCCATCAGAACCGGGACAGGGGGCAAGACAGATACGCAGTATTTT
TRBJ2-1 | NA | many | TRBV20-1 | CSARVLAYNEQFF | TGCAGTGCTAGGGTTCTAGCCTACAATGAGCAGTTCTTC
TRBJ1-1 | NA | many | TRBV7-2 | CASSLEREAEAFF | TGTGCCAGCAGCTTAGAGAGAGAGGCTGAAGCTTTCTTT
TRBJ2-1 | TRBD2 | NA | TRBV10-1 | CAISDVVAGGGDEQFF | TGTGCCATCAGTGACGTCGTAGCGGGAGGAGGAGATGAGCAGTTCTTC
TRBJ2-1 | TRBD2 | NA | TRBV10-3 | CAMGVGTSTKDEQFF | TGTGCCATGGGGGTTGGGACTAGCACCAAGGATGAGCAGTTCTTC
TRBJ2-3 | NA | NA | TRBV15 | CATSGGLQSSTDTQYF | TGTGCCACCAGCGGCGGGTTACAATCTAGCACAGATACGCAGTATTTT
TRBJ2-7 | NA | many | TRBV6-5 | CASSFNPDAAYEQYF | TGTGCCAGCAGTTTCAACCCGGACGCAGCCTACGAGCAGTACTTC
TRBJ2-3 | NA | many | TRBV7-3 | CASSPIRGAGSDTQYF | TGTGCCAGCAGCCCAATTCGGGGGGCTGGGTCAGATACGCAGTATTTT
TRBJ2-1 | TRBD2 | NA | TRBV7-9 | CASSTSGGARNEQFF | TGTGCCAGCAGCACGAGCGGGGGGGCAAGGAATGAGCAGTTCTTC
TRBJ1-2 | NA | NA | TRBV25-1 | CASSEYLGSTYGYTF | TGTGCCAGCAGTGAATACCTGGGGAGTACCTATGGCTACACCTTC
TRBJ1-5 | TRBD1 | once | TRBV7-3 | CASSSGQGLPQHF | TGTGCCAGCAGCTCAGGACAGGGGCTTCCCCAGCATTTT
TRBJ2-3 | TRBD2 | many | TRBV10-3 | CAISDTSDSSTDTQYF | TGTGCCATCAGTGACACTAGCGATTCCAGCACAGATACGCAGTATTTT
TRBJ2-7 | TRBD1 | once | TRBV7-2 | CASSLAGTGGAAYEQYF | TGTGCCAGCAGCTTAGCAGGGACAGGGGGCGCCGCCTACGAGCAGTACTTC
TRBJ1-2 | TRBD1 | NA | TRBV19 | CASSIEGTGELAYTF | TGTGCCAGTAGTATAGAAGGGACAGGGGAATTAGCCTACACCTTC
TRBJ2-2 | NA | NA | TRBV7-2 | CASSLVATTGELFF | TGTGCCAGCAGCTTAGTGGCAACTACCGGGGAGCTGTTTTTT
TRBJ2-3 | NA | many | TRBV12-3/TRBV12-4 | CASSLAVGAEGYTDTQYF | TGTGCCAGCAGTTTAGCGGTCGGGGCCGAAGGTTACACAGATACGCAGTATTTT
TRBJ2-7 | TRBD2 | many | TRBV5-6 | CASSTRTSGNYEQYF | TGTGCCAGCAGCACGAGGACTAGCGGGAATTACGAGCAGTACTTC
TRBJ2-5 | NA | once | TRBV20-1 | CSARDLGQPQYF | TGCAGTGCTAGAGATCTCGGGCAGCCCCAGTACTTC
TRBJ1-2 | NA | few | TRBV2 | CASSFSGINYGYTF | TGTGCCAGCAGTTTTTCTGGGATTAACTATGGCTACACCTTC
TRBJ2-3 | TRBD1 | NA | TRBV24-1 | CASSYEAGQGAWDTQYF | TGTGCCAGCAGTTACGAGGCTGGGCAGGGGGCATGGGATACGCAGTATTTT
TRBJ2-6 | NA | NA | TRBV6-5 | CASSYSLGANALTF | TGTGCCAGCAGTTACTCGCTTGGGGCCAACGCCCTGACTTTC
TRBJ1-6 | NA | many | TRBV25-1 | CASSEWGEESSPLHF | TGTGCCAGCAGTGAATGGGGGGAGGAGAGTTCACCCCTCCACTTT
TRBJ2-5 | NA | once | TRBV7-6 | CAGTPSQETQYF | TGTGCCGGCACCCCCAGCCAAGAGACCCAGTACTTC
TRBJ2-5 | NA | NA | TRBV20-1 | CSARGATKETQYF | TGCAGTGCTAGGGGCGCAACCAAAGAGACCCAGTACTTC
TRBJ1-2 | NA | NA | TRBV10-3 | CAISGGGRTNYGYTF | TGTGCCATCAGTGGGGGAGGCAGAACTAACTATGGCTACACCTTC
TRBJ2-5 | NA | many | TRBV7-9 | CASSLEKGSGQETQYF | TGTGCCAGCAGCTTAGAGAAAGGGTCCGGCCAAGAGACCCAGTACTTC
TRBJ2-2 | NA | NA | TRBV5-1 | CASSSRPRDLNTGELFF | TGCGCCAGCAGCTCGCGCCCCCGGGACTTGAACACCGGGGAGCTGTTTTTT
TRBJ2-7 | TRBD2 | many | TRBV6-5 | CARGPKRGYF | TGTGCCAGAGGGCCGAAGCGGGGGTACTTC
TRBJ2-2 | TRBD2 | NA | TRBV7-7 | CASSLTAGVMAGELFF | TGTGCCAGCAGCTTAACAGCGGGGGTTATGGCCGGGGAGCTGTTTTTT
TRBJ2-7 | NA | NA | TRBV15 | CATSLYSYEQYF | TGTGCCACCAGCTTGTACTCCTACGAGCAGTACTTC
TRBJ2-1 | NA | NA | TRBV10-1 | CANYHRNEQFF | TGCGCCAACTACCATAGGAATGAGCAGTTCTTC
TRBJ1-1 | NA | few | TRBV29-1 | CSVGTEAFF | TGCAGCGTTGGGACTGAAGCTTTCTTT
TRBJ2-5 | TRBD2 | NA | TRBV12-3/TRBV12-4 | CASSISGAQETQYF | TGTGCCAGCAGTATCAGCGGGGCCCAAGAGACCCAGTACTTC
TRBJ2-3 | NA | few | TRBV10-3 | CAISSTDTQYF | TGTGCCATCTCCAGCACAGATACGCAGTATTTT
TRBJ2-6 | NA | many | TRBV29-1 | CSVEDPQAMPQLSGANVLTF | TGCAGCGTTGAAGATCCCCAGGCCATGCCTCAGCTCTCTGGGGCCAACGTCCTGACTTTC
TRBJ1-2 | NA | NA | TRBV2 | CASSVRGWWGYTF | TGTGCCAGCAGTGTGCGGGGATGGTGGGGCTACACCTTC
TRBJ1-4 | NA | NA | TRBV6-7 | CVSSYVTGSTEKLLF | TGTGTCAGCAGTTACGTGACTGGGTCGACTGAAAAACTGCTTTTT
TRBJ2-1 | NA | NA | TRBV7-9 | CASSVVGRDSINNEQFF | TGTGCCAGCAGCGTAGTAGGACGGGACTCCATCAACAATGAGCAGTTCTTC
TRBJ1-2 | TRBD1 | medium-sized | TRBV7-2 | CASSPQTGAVDGYTF | TGTGCCAGCAGCCCCCAGACAGGGGCAGTGGATGGCTACACCTTC
TRBJ1-3 | NA | few | TRBV5-1 | CASSSGTGPGNTIYF | TGCGCCAGCAGCTCGGGAACAGGTCCTGGAAACACCATATATTTT
TRBJ2-1 | NA | many | TRBV7-3 | CASSPRVSSYNEQFF | TGTGCCAGCAGCCCCCGGGTTAGCTCCTACAATGAGCAGTTCTTC
TRBJ1-1 | NA | few | TRBV2 | CASSSPGWGAFF | TGTGCCAGCAGTTCTCCGGGATGGGGAGCTTTCTTT
TRBJ2-3 | NA | NA | TRBV9 | CASSALAIGTDTQYF | TGTGCCAGCAGCGCACTAGCTATCGGTACAGATACGCAGTATTTT
TRBJ1-2 | TRBD1 | NA | TRBV12-5 | CARGTGGGLYGYTF | TGTGCCAGAGGGACAGGGGGGGGTCTCTATGGCTACACCTTC
TRBJ1-2 | NA | NA | TRBV10-3 | CAISESGTNYGYTF | TGTGCCATCAGTGAGTCCGGCACTAACTATGGCTACACCTTC
TRBJ1-1 | NA | NA | TRBV2 | CASSEYAYPGTEAFF | TGTGCCAGCAGTGAATATGCCTACCCGGGCACTGAAGCTTTCTTT
TRBJ2-1 | TRBD2 | once | TRBV10-3 | CAIRGLAGGGEQFF | TGTGCCATCAGGGGACTAGCGGGGGGTGGTGAGCAGTTCTTC
TRBJ2-1 | TRBD1 | many | TRBV29-1 | CSVGGQENAYNEQFF | TGCAGCGTTGGGGGACAGGAAAACGCATACAATGAGCAGTTCTTC
TRBJ2-1 | TRBD2 | many | TRBV10-1 | CAAGAGPFYNEQFF | TGCGCCGCAGGAGCGGGGCCTTTCTACAATGAGCAGTTCTTC
TRBJ1-4 | TRBD1 | NA | TRBV25-1 | CASSALQGRDEKLFF | TGTGCCAGCAGTGCGTTACAGGGGAGGGATGAAAAACTGTTTTTT
TRBJ2-7 | NA | many | TRBV6-9 | CASSYTTRF | TGTGCCAGCAGTTATACGACTCGCTTC
TRBJ1-2 | NA | NA | TRBV19 | CASSIVPTNYGYTF | TGTGCCAGTAGTATTGTTCCTACTAACTATGGCTACACCTTC
TRBJ2-3 | TRBD1 | NA | TRBV12-3/TRBV12-4 | CASTGQGSSTDTQYF | TGTGCCAGCACCGGACAGGGGTCTAGCACAGATACGCAGTATTTT
TRBJ2-2 | NA | NA | TRBV7-9 | CASSSYDRELFF | TGTGCCAGCAGCTCCTACGACAGGGAGCTGTTTTTT